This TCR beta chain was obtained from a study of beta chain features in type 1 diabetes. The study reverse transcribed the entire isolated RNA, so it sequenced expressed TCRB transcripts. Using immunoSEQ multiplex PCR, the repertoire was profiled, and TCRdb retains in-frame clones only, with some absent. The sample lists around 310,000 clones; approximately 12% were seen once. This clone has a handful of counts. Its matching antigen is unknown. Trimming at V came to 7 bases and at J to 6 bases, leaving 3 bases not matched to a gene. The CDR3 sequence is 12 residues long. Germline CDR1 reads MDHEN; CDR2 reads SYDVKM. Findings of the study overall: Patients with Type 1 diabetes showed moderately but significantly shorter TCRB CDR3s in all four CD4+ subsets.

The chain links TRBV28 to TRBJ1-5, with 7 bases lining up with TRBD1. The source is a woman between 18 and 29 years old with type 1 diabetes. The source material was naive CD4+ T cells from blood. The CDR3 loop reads CASKGAGQPQHF. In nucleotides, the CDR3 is TGTGCCAGCAAGGGGGCAGGTCAGCCCCAGCATTTT.